This T cell receptor (beta chain) came from a study of human T cells and chemical hapten exposure. At the level of the study: The study traced per-sample TCR yield variation mainly to small differences in pooled library volumes.

One entry per CDR3 protein results from TCRdb running MiXCR on the RACE reads. The data show around 300,000 distinct CDR3 sequences, 5.5% to 8% seen once. This clonotype has at least ten counts. This CDR3 is built from 16 residues. Germline CDR1 SGHRS, CDR2 YFSETQ. V lost 1 base and J 2 bases, leaving 15 bases between the germline ends. Time point indicated: patch test 1, 2 weeks after DPC sensitization. Stated treatment: therapeutic diphenylcyclopropenone sensitization with weekly scalp DPC. The receptor was isolated from a woman younger than 30 with alopecia areata. Some clones in this sample may be carry-over from other donors' samples. This specimen consisted of whole blood, obtained in connection with sensitization to the hapten diphenylcyclopropenone (DPC). The chain carries TRBV5-1 and TRBJ2-5; D is possibly TRBD2 (6 bases). The CDR3 coding sequence is TGCGCCAGCAGCTTGACGGGGGATACTCTTCAAGAGACCCAGTACTTC. This translates into CASSLTGDTLQETQYF.